This T cell receptor (beta chain) comes out of a study of blood T cell repertoires in COVID-19. Overall study context: The origin of the acute and convalescent COVID-19 samples was the United States, Italy and Spain.

This CDR3 comprises 15 residues. Germline trimming cut 6 bases from V and 3 bases from J; bases unmatched to any gene: 7. Germline assignment: CDR1 SEHNR and CDR2 FQNEAQ (reference sequence). Under the authors' procedure: Scientists estimated how many nucleated cells there were by amplifying reference gene primers. Assay used: immunoSEQ multiplex PCR; TCRdb lists only in-frame clones, some missing. The DNA was the basis for D and trimming; V, J and clone size are from that table. Counted here are roughly 430,000 clones, 70% to 90% occurring once; the ten biggest clones make up roughly 1.4%. Allocation to cohorts depended on clinical history reported by the participants.

The clonotype comes from a woman under 30 who had been exposed to COVID-19. The V call is TRBV7-9, the J call TRBJ1-4, with 7 bases lining up with TRBD1. Input material: PBMCs or T cells enriched from blood (not recorded which). CDR3 region: CASRTRGAANEKLFF. CDR3 bases: TGTGCCAGCAGGACCAGGGGGGCGGCTAATGAAAAACTGTTTTTT.